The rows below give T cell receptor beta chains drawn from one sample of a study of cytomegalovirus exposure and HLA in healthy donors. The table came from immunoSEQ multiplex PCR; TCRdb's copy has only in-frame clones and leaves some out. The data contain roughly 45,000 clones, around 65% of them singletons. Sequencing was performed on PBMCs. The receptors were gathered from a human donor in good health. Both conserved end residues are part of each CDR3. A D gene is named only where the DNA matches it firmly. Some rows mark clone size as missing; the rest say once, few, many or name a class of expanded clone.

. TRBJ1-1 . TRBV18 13 CASHPERNTEAFF TGTGCCAGCCACCCAGAGCGGAACACTGAAGCTTTCTTT
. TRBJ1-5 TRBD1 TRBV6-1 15 CASKTQGARNQPQHF TGTGCCAGCAAGACACAGGGGGCCCGCAATCAGCCCCAGCATTTT
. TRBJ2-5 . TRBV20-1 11 CSARGRVTQYF TGCAGTGCTAGGGGCAGGGTTACCCAGTACTTC
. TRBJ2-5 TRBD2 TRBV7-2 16 CASSLDGGTIQETQYF TGTGCCAGCAGCTTAGACGGGGGGACGATCCAAGAGACCCAGTACTTC
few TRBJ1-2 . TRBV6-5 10 CASRGGSYTF TGTGCCAGCCGGGGGGGCAGCTACACCTTC
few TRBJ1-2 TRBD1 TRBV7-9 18 CASSLEGDLGQGNYGYTF TGTGCCAGCAGCTTAGAAGGGGACTTGGGACAGGGGAACTATGGCTACACCTTC
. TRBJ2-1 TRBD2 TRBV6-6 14 CASSYTRGDNEQFF TGTGCCAGCAGTTATACGCGGGGGGACAATGAGCAGTTCTTC
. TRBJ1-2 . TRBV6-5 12 CASSYGGRGYTF TGTGCCAGCAGTTACGGAGGGCGAGGCTACACCTTC
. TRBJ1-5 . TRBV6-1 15 CASSQEGLGNQPQHF TGTGCCAGCAGTCAGGAGGGCCTTGGCAATCAGCCCCAGCATTTT
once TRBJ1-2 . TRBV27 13 CASSYRDGSGYTF TGTGCCAGCAGTTACAGGGACGGGTCTGGCTACACCTTC
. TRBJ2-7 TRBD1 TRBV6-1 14 CASSVGQGWEEQYF TGTGCCAGCAGTGTAGGACAGGGGTGGGAAGAGCAGTACTTC
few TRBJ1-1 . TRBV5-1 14 CASSFLRGNTEAFF TGCGCCAGCAGCTTTCTCCGCGGGAACACTGAAGCTTTCTTT
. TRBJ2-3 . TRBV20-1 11 CSASTVDTQYF TGCAGTGCTAGTACGGTAGATACGCAGTATTTT
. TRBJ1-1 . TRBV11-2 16 CASSLAPLGAYTEAFF TGTGCCAGCAGCTTAGCCCCACTTGGAGCCTACACTGAAGCTTTCTTT
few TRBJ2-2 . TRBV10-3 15 CAISAGTSNTGELFF TGTGCCATCAGTGCCGGGACTTCGAACACCGGGGAGCTGTTTTTT
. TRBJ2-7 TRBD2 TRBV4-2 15 CASNQYYSGGPEQYF TGTGCCAGCAACCAATACTATAGCGGGGGACCCGAGCAGTACTTC
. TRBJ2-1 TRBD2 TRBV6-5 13 CASGGGGSREQFF TGTGCCAGCGGCGGGGGGGGCTCTCGAGAGCAGTTCTTC
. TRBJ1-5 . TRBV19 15 CARPSGEYSNQPQHF TGTGCCAGGCCCTCGGGGGAATATAGCAATCAGCCCCAGCATTTT
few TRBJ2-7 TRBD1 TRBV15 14 CATSRIGQAYEQYF TGTGCCACCAGCAGGATTGGACAGGCCTACGAGCAGTACTTC